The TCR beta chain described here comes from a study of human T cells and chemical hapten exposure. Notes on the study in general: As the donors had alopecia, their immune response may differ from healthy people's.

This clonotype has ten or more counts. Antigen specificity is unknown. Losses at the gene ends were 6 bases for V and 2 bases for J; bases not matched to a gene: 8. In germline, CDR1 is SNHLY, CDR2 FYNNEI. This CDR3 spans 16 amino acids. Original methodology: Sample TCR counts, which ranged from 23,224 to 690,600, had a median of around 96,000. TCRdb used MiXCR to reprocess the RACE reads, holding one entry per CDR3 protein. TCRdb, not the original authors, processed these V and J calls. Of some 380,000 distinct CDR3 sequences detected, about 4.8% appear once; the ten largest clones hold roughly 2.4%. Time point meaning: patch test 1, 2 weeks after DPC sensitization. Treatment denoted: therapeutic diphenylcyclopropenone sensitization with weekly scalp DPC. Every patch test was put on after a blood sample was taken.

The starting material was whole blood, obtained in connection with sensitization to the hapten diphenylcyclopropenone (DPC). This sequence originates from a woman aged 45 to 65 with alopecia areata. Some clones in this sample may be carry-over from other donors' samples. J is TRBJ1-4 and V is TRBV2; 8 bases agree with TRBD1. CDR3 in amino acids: CASSPDRGSTNEKLFF. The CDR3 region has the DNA TGTGCCAGCAGCCCCGACAGGGGTTCTACTAATGAAAAACTGTTTTTT.